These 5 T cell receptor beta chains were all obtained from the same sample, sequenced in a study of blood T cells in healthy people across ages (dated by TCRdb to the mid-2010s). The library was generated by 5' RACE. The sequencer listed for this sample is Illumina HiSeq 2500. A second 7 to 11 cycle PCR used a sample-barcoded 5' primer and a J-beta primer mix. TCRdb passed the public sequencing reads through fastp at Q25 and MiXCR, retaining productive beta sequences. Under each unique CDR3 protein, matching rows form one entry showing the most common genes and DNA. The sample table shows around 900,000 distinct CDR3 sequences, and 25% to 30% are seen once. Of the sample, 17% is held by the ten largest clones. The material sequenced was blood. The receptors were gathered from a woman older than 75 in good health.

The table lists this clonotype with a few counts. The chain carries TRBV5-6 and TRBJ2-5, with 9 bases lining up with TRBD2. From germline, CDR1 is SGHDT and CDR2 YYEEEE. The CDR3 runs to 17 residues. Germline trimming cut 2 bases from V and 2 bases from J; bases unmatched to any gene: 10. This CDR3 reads CASSFAGGTRAQETQYF. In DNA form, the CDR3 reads TGTGCCAGCAGCTTCGCGGGGGGGACGCGGGCACAAGAGACCCAGTACTTC.

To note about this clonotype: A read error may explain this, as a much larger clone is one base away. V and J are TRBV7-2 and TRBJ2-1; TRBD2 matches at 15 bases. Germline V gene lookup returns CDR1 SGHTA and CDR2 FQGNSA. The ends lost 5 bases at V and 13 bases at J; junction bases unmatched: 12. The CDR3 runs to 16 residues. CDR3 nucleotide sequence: TGTGCCAGCAGCGTCGGACTAGCGGGGGGGCGAGAGACCCAGTTCTTC. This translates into CASSVGLAGGRETQFF.

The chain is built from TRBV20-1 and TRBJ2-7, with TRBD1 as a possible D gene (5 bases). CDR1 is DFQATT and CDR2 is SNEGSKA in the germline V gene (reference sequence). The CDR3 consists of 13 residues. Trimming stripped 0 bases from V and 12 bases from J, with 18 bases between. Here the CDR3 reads CSARDPIGEGLYF. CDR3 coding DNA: TGCAGTGCTAGAGACCCTATAGGGGAAGGTTTGTACTTC.

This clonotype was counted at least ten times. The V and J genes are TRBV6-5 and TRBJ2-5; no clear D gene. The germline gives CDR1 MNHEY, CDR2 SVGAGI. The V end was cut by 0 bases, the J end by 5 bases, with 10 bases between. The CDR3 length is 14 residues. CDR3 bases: TGTGCCAGCAGTTACTCTCCGATCCGGGAGACCCAGTACTTC. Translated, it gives CASSYSPIRETQYF.

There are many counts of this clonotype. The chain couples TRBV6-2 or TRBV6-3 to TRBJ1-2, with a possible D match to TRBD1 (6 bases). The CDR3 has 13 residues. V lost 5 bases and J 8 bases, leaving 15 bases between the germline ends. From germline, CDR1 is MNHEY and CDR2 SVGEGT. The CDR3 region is CASSPGQSLGYTF. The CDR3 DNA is TGTGCCAGCAGTCCCGGACAGTCCCTGGGCTACACCTTC.